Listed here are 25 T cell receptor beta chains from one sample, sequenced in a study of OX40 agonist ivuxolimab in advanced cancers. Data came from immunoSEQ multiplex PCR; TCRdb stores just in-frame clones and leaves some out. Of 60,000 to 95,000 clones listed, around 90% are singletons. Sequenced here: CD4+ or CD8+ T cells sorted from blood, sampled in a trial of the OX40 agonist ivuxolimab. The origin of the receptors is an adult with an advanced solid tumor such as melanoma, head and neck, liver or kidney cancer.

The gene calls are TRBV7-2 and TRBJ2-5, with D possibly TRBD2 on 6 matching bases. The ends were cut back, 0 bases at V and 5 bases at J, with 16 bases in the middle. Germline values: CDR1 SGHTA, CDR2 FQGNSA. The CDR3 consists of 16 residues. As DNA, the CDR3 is TGTGCCAGCAGCTTAGCCTCTTCCGGGGGTCGGGAGACCCAGTACTTC. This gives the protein CASSLASSGGRETQYF. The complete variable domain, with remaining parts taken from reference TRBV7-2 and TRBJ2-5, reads GAGVSQSPSNKVTEKGKDVELRCDPISGHTALYWYRQSLGQGLEFLIYFQGNSAPDKSGLPSDRFSAERTGGSVSTLTIQRTQQEDSAVYLCASSLASSGGRETQYFGPGTRLLVL.

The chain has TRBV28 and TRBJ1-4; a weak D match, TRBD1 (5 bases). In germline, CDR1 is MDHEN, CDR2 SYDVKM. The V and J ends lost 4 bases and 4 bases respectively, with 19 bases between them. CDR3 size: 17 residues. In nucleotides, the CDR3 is TGTGCCAGCAGTTCGTCCGGCGGGGGTTTCTTTAATGAAAAACTGTTTTTT. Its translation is CASSSSGGGFFNEKLFF. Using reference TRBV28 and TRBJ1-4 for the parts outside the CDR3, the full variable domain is DVKVTQSSRYLVKRTGEKVFLECVQDMDHENMFWYRQDPGLGLRLIYFSYDVKMKEKGDIPEGYSVSREKKERFSLILESASTNQTSMYLCASSSSGGGFFNEKLFFGSGTQLSVL.

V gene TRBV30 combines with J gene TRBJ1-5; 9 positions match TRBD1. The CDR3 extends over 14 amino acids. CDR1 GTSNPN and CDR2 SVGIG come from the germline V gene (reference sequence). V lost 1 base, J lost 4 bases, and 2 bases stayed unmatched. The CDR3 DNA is TGTGCCTGGAGTGAGGGGACAGGGAATCAGCCCCAGCATTTT. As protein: CAWSEGTGNQPQHF.

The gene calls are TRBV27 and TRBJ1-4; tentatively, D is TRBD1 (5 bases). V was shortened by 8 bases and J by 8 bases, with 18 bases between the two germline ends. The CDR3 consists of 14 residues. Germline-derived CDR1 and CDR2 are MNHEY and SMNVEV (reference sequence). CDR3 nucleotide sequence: TGTGCCAGCTCTCCGGTTTGGGGGAGGGAAAAACTGTTTTTT. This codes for CASSPVWGREKLFF.

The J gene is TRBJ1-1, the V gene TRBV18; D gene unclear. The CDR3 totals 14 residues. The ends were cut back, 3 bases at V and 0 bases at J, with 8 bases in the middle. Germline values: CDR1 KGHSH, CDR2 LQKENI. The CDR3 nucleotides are TGTGCCAGCTCACCCAAGAGGCTGAACACTGAAGCTTTCTTT. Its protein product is CASSPKRLNTEAFF. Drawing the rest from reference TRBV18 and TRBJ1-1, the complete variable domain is NAGVMQNPRHLVRRRGQEARLRCSPMKGHSHVYWYRQLPEEGLKFMVYLQKENIIDESGMPKERFSAEFPKEGPSILRIQQVVRGDSAAYFCASSPKRLNTEAFFGQGTRLTVV.

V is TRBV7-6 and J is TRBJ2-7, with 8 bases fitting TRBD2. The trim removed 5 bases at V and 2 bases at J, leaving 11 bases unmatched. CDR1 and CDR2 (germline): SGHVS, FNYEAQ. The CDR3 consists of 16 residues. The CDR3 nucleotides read TGTGCCAGCAGCCGATCGTTACTAGCGGCAGCCTACGAGCAGTACTTC. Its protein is CASSRSLLAAAYEQYF.

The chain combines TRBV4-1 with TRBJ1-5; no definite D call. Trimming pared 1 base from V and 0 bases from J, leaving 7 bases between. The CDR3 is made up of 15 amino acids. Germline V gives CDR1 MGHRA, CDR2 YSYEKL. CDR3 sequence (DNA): TGCGCCAGCAGCCAAGCGGAAAATAGCAATCAGCCCCAGCATTTT. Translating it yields CASSQAENSNQPQHF.

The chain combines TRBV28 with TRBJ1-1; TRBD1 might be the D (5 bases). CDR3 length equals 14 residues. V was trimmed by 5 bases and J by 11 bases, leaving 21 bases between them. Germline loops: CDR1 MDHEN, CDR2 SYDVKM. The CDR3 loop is CASSLGDRSAKAFF. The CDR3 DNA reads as TGTGCCAGCAGTCTCGGGGACCGCTCGGCCAAGGCTTTCTTT.

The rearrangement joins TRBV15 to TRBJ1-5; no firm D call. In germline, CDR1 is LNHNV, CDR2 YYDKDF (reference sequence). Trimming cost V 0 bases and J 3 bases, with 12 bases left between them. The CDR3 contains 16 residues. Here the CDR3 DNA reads TGTGCCACCAGCAGAGAATTGAGCAGTGTCAATCAGCCCCAGCATTTT. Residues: CATSRELSSVNQPQHF.

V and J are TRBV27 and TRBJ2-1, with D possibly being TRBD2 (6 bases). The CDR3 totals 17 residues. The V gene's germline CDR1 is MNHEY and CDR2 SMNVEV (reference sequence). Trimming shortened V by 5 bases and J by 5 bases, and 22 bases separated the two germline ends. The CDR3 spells CASSPGPGTHKNNEQFF. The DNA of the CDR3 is TGTGCCAGCAGTCCAGGCCCCGGGACTCACAAGAACAATGAGCAGTTCTTC.

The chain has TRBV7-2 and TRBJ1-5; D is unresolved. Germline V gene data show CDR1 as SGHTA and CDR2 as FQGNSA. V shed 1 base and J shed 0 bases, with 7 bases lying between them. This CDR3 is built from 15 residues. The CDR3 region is CASSLEINSNQPQHF. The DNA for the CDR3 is TGTGCCAGCAGCTTAGAAATAAATAGCAATCAGCCCCAGCATTTT.

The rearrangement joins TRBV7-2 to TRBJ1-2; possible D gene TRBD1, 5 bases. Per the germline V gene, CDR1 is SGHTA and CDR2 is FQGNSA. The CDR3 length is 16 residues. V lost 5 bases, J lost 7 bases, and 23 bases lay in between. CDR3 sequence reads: CASSRTYDSREGGYTF. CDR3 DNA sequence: TGTGCCAGCAGCCGAACCTATGACAGCCGGGAAGGTGGCTACACCTTC.

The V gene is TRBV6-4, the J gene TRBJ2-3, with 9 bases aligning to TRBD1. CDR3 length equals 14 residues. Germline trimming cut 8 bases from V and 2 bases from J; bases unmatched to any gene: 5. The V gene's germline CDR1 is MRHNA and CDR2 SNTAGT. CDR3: CASRWDRATDTQYF. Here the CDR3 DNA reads TGTGCCAGCCGCTGGGACAGGGCCACAGATACGCAGTATTTT.

In DNA, the CDR3 is TGTGCCATCAGTGAGTCGGGAGCAACTAATGAAAAACTGTTTTTT. Translation gives CAISESGATNEKLFF. The chain uses TRBV10-3 and TRBJ1-4; no reliable D call. Germline V gene data show CDR1 as ENHRY and CDR2 as SYGVKD. Between the trimmed V and J ends, which lost 0 bases and 0 bases, there was a span of 5 bases. CDR3 length: 15 amino acids.

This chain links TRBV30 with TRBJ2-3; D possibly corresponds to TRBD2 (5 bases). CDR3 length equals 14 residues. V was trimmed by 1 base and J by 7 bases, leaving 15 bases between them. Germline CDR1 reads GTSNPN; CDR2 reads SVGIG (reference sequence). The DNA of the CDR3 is TGTGCCTGGAGTGGACTCCTGGCCGGGAATACGCAGTATTTT. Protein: CAWSGLLAGNTQYF. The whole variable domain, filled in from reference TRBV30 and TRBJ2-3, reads SQTIHQWPATLVQPVGSPLSLECTVEGTSNPNLYWYRQAAGRGLQLLFYSVGIGQISSEVPQNLSASRPQDRQFILSSKKLLLSDSGFYLCAWSGLLAGNTQYFGPGTRLTVL.

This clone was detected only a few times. Here the CDR3 reads CASSPDSWEDTQYF. CDR3 in DNA: TGTGCCAGCAGCCCTGATTCGTGGGAAGATACGCAGTATTTT. The genes are TRBV9 and TRBJ2-3, with D unclear. The length of the CDR3 is 14 residues. The germline V gene encodes CDR1 SGDLS and CDR2 YYNGEE. Trimming took off 4 bases at V and 5 bases at J, with 14 bases between the two ends.

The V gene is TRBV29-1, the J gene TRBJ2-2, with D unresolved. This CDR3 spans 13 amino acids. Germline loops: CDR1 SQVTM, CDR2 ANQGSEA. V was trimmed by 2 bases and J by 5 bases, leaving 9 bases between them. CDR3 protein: CSVENPRTGELFF. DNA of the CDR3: TGCAGCGTTGAAAACCCAAGAACCGGGGAGCTGTTTTTT.

The CDR3: CAISSGGVPSYEQYF. The CDR3 nucleotides are TGTGCCATCAGCTCCGGGGGTGTACCCTCCTACGAGCAGTACTTC. This chain connects TRBV10-3 to TRBJ2-7; D is possibly TRBD2 (6 bases). V lost 6 bases and J lost 0, with 15 bases in between. CDR1 is ENHRY and CDR2 is SYGVKD in the germline V gene. The CDR3 is made up of 15 amino acids.

CDR3 DNA: TGTGCCAGCAGCGCGGGGTACACAGATACGCAGTATTTT. Its translation: CASSAGYTDTQYF. The J gene is TRBJ2-3, the V gene TRBV9; possible D gene TRBD2, 5 bases. The CDR3 contains 13 residues. V gave up 3 bases and J gave up 2 bases, with 7 bases separating them. The germline gives CDR1 SGDLS, CDR2 YYNGEE.

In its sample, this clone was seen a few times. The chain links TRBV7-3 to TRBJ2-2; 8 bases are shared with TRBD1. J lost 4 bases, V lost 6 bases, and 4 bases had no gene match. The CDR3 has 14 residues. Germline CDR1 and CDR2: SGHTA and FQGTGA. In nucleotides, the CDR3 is TGTGCCAGCAGACCCACAGGGGGCACCGGGGAGCTGTTTTTT. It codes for CASRPTGGTGELFF.

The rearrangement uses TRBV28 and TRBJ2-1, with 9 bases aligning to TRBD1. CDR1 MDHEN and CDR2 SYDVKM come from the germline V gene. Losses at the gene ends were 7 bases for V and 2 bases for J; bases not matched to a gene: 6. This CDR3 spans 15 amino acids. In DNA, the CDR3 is TGTGCCAGCATCTGGCGGACAGGGGCCTACAATGAGCAGTTCTTC. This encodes CASIWRTGAYNEQFF. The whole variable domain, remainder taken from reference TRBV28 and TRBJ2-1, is DVKVTQSSRYLVKRTGEKVFLECVQDMDHENMFWYRQDPGLGLRLIYFSYDVKMKEKGDIPEGYSVSREKKERFSLILESASTNQTSMYLCASIWRTGAYNEQFFGPGTRLTVL.

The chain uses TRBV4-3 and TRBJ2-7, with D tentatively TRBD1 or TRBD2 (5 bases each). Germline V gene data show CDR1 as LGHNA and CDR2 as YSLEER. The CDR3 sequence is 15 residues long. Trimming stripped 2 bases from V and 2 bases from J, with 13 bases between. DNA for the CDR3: TGCGCCAGCAGCCAATCAGGGACCGAACCCTACGAGCAGTACTTC. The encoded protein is CASSQSGTEPYEQYF.

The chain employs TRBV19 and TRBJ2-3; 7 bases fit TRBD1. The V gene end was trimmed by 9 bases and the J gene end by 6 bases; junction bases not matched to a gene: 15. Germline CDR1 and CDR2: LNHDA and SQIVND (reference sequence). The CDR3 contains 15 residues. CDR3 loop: CASHAPGQYRDTQYF. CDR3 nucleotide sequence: TGTGCCAGCCATGCTCCGGGACAGTACAGGGATACGCAGTATTTT.

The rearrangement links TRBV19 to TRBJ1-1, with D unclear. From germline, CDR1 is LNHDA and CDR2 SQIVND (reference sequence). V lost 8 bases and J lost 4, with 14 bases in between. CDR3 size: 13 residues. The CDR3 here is CASLSKRSTEAFF. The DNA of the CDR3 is TGTGCCAGTCTATCTAAAAGGAGCACTGAAGCTTTCTTT.

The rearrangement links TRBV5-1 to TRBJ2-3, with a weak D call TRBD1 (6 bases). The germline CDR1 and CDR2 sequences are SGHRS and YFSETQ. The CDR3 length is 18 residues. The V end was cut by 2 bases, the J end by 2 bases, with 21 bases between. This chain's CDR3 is CASSFAPVGQGITDTQYF. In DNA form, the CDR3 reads TGCGCCAGCAGCTTTGCACCAGTCGGTCAGGGGATCACAGATACGCAGTATTTT.